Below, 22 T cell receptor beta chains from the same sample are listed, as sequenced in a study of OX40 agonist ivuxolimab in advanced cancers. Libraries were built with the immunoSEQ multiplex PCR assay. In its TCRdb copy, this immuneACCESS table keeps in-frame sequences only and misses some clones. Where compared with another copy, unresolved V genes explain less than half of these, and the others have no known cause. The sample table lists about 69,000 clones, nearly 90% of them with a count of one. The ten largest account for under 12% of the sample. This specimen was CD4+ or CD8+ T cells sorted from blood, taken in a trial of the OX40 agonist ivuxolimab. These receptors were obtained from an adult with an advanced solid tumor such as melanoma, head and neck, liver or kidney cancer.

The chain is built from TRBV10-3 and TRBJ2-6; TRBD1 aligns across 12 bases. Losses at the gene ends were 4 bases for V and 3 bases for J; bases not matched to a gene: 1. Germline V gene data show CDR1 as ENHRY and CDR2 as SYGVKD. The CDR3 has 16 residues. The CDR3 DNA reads TGTGCCATCAGTGGGGACAGGGGGCTTGGGGCCAACGTCCTGACTTTC. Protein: CAISGDRGLGANVLTF.

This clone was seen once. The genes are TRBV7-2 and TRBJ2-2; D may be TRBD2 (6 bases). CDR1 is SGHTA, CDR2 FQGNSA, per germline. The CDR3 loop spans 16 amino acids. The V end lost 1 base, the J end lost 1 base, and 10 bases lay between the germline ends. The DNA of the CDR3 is TGTGCCAGCAGCTTAGTGCGCGGGGAGAACACCGGGGAGCTGTTTTTT. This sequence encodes CASSLVRGENTGELFF.

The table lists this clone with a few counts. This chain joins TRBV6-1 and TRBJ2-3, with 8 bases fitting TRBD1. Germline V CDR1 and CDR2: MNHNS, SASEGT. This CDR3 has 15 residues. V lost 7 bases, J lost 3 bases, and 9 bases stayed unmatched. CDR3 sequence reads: CASKAPGGVTDTQYF. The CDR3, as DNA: TGTGCCAGCAAGGCCCCAGGGGGCGTGACAGATACGCAGTATTTT.

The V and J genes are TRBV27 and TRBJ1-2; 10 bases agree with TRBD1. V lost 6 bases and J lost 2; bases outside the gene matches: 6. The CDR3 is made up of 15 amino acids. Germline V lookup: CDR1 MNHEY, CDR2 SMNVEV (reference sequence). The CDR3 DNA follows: TGTGCCAGCAGCAGGACAGGGGGTATGAACTATGGCTACACCTTC. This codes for CASSRTGGMNYGYTF.

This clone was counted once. The DNA of the CDR3 is TGTGCCAGCAGGACCGGACTAGCGGGGTCCTACGAGCAGTACTTC. Protein sequence: CASRTGLAGSYEQYF. This chain uses TRBV7-2 with TRBJ2-7, with TRBD2 matching 12 bases. The CDR3 runs 15 residues. The germline gives CDR1 SGHTA, CDR2 FQGNSA. Trimming at V came to 6 bases and at J to 1 base, leaving 4 bases not matched to a gene.

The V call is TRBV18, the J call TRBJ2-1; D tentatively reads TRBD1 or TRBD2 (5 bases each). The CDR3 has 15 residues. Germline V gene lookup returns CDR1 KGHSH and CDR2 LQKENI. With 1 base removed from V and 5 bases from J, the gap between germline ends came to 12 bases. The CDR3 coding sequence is TGTGCCAGCTCACCACTTCCGGGACCTAACAATGAGCAGTTCTTC. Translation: CASSPLPGPNNEQFF.

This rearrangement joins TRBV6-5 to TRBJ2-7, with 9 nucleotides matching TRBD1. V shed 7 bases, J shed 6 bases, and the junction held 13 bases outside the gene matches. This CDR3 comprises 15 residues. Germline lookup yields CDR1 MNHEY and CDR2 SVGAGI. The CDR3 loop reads CASKQTGTGNLEQYF. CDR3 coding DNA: TGTGCCAGCAAGCAAACCGGGACAGGGAACCTCGAGCAGTACTTC.

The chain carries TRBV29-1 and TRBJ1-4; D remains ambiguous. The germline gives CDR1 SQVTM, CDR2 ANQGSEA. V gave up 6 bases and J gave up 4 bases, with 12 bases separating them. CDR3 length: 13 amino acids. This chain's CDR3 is CSVAGIVNEKLFF. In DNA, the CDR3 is TGCAGCGTCGCCGGAATTGTTAATGAAAAACTGTTTTTT.

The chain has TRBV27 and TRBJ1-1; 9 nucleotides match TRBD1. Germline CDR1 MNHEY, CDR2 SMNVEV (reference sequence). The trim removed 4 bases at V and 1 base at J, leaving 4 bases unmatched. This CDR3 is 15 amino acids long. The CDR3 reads CASSSGTGRNTEAFF. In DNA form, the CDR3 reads TGTGCCAGCAGTTCCGGGACAGGGCGGAACACTGAAGCTTTCTTT.

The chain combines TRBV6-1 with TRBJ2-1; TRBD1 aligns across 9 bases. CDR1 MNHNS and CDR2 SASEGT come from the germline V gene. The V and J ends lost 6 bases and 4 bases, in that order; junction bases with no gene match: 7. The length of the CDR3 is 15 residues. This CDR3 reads CASRLGTGLYNEQFF. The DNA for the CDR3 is TGTGCCAGCAGGTTAGGGACAGGGCTGTACAATGAGCAGTTCTTC.

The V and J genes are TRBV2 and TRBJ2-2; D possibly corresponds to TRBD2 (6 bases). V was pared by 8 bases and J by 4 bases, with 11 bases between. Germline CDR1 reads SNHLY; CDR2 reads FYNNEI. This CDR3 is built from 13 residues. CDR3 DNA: TGTGCCAGCTCTAGCGCGAGCACCGGGGAGCTGTTTTTT. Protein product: CASSSASTGELFF.

The CDR3 reads CASSLPPGQRSGTQYF. In nucleotides, the CDR3 is TGTGCCAGCAGCTTACCTCCGGGACAGCGATCTGGGACCCAGTACTTC. The chain joins TRBV7-8 to TRBJ2-5; 7 bases match TRBD1. Germline CDR1 reads SGHVS; CDR2 reads FQNEAQ. The trim removed 2 bases at V and 7 bases at J, leaving 13 bases unmatched. CDR3 size: 16 residues.

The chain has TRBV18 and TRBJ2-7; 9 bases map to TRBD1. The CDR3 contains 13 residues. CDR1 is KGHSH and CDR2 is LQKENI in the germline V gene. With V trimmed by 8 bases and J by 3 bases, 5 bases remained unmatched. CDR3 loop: CASAPTGGYEQYF. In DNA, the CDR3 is TGTGCCAGCGCTCCGACAGGGGGCTACGAGCAGTACTTC.

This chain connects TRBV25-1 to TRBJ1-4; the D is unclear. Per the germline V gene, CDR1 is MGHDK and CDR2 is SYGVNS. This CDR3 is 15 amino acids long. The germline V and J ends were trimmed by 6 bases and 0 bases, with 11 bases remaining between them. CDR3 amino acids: CASRGSGATNEKLFF. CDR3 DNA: TGTGCCAGCAGGGGTTCTGGGGCAACTAATGAAAAACTGTTTTTT.

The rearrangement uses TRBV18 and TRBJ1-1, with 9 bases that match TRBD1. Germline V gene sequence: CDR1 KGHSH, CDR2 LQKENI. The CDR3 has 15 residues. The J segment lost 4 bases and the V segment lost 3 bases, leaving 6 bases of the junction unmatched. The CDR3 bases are TGTGCCAGCTCACCGCGAACAGGGGGCCCCACTGAAGCTTTCTTT. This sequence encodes CASSPRTGGPTEAFF.

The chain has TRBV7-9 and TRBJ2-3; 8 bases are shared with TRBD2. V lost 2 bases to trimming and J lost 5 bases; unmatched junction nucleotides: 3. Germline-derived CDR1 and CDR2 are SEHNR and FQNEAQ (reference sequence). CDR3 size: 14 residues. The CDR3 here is CASSLSGSEDTQYF. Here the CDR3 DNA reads TGTGCCAGCAGCTTAAGCGGGAGTGAAGATACGCAGTATTTT. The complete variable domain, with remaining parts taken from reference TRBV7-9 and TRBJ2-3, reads DTGVSQNPRHKITKRGQNVTFRCDPISEHNRLYWYRQTLGQGPEFLTYFQNEAQLEKSRLLSDRFSAERPKGSFSTLEIQRTEQGDSAMYLCASSLSGSEDTQYFGPGTRLTVL.

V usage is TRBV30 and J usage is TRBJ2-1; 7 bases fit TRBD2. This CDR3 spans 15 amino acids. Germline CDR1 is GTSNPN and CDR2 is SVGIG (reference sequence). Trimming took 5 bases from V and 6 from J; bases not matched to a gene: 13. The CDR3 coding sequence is TGTGCCTGGGGCATGGCGGGAGTGGTTCGCAATGAGCAGTTCTTC. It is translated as CAWGMAGVVRNEQFF.

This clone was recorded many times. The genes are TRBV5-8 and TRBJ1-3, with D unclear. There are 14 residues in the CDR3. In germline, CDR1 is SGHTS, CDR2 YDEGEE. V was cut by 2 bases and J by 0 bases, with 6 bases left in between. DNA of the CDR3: TGTGCCAGCAGCTTCCGGGACTCTGGAAACACCATATATTTT. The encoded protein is CASSFRDSGNTIYF. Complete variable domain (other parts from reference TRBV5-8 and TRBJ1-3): EAGVTQSPTHLIKTRGQQATLRCSPISGHTSVYWYQQALGLGLQFLLWYDEGEERNRGNFPPRFSGRQFPNYSSELNVNALELEDSALYLCASSFRDSGNTIYFGEGSWLTVV.

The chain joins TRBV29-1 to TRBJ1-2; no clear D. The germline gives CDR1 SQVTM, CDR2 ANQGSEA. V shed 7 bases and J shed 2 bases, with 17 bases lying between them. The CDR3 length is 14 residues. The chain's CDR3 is CSGAQDGPNYGYTF. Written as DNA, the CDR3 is TGCAGCGGTGCCCAGGACGGGCCGAACTATGGCTACACCTTC. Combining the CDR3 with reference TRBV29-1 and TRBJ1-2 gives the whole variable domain SAVISQKPSRDICQRGTSLTIQCQVDSQVTMMFWYRQQPGQSLTLIATANQGSEATYESGFVIDKFPISRPNLTFSTLTVSNMSPEDSSIYLCSGAQDGPNYGYTFGSGTRLTVV.

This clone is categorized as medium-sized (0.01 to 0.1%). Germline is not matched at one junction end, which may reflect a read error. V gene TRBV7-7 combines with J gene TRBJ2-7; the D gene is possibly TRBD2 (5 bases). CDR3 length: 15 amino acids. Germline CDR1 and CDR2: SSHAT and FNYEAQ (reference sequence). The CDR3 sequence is CASSPQAGSSYEQYF. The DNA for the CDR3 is TGTGCTAGCAGTCCTCAGGCGGGCAGCTCCTACGAGCAGTACTTC. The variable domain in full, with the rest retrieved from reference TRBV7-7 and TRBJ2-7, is GAGVSQSPRYKVTKRGQDVTLRCDPISSHATLYWYQQALGQGPEFLTYFNYEAQPDKSGLPSDRFSAERPEGSISTLTIQRTEQRDSAMYRCASSPQAGSSYEQYFGPGTRLTVT.

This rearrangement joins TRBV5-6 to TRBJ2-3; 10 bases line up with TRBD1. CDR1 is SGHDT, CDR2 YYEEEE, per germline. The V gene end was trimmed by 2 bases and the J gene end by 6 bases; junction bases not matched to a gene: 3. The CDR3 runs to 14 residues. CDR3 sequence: CASSLRDRGDTQYF. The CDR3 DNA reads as TGTGCCAGCAGCTTAAGGGACAGGGGTGATACGCAGTATTTT.

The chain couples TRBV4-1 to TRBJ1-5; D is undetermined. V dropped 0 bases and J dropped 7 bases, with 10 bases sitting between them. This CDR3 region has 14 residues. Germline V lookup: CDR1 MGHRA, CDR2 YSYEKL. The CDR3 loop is CASSQEVGGQPQHF. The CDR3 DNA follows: TGCGCCAGCAGCCAAGAGGTGGGCGGACAGCCCCAGCATTTT.